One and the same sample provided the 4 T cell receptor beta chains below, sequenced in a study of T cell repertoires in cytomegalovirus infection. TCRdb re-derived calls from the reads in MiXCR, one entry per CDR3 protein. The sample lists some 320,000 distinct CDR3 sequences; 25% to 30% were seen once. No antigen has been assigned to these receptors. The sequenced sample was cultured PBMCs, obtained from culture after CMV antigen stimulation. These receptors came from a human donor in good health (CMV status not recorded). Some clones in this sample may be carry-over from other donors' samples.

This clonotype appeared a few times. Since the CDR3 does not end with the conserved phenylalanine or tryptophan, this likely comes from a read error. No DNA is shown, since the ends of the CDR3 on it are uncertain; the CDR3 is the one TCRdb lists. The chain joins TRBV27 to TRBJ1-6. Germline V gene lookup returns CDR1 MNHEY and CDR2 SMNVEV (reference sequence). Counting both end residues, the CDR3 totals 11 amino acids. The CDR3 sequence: CASSLTPWDVV.

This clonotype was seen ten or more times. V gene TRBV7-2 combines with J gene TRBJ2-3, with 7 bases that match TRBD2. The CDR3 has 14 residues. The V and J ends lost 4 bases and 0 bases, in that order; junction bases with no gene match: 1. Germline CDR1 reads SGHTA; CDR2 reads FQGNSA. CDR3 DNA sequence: TGTGCCAGCAGCTGGGGGGGTAGCACAGATACGCAGTATTTT. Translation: CASSWGGSTDTQYF.

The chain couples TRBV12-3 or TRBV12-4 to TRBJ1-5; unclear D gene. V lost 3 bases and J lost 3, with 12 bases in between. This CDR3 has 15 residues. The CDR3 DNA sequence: TGTGCCAGCAGTTTGCGGGGAGAGTTCAATCAGCCCCAGCATTTT. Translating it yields CASSLRGEFNQPQHF.

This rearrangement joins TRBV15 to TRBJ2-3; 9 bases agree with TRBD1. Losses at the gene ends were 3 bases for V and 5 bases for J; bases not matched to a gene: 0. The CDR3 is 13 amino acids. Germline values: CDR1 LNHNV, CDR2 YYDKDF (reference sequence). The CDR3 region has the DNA TGTGCCACCAGCAGGGACAGGGGAGATACGCAGTATTTT. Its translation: CATSRDRGDTQYF.